The 14 T cell receptor beta chains below all came from one sample that was sequenced in a study of shared clonotypes between healthy human individuals. Measured with immunoSEQ multiplex PCR; TCRdb has only the in-frame clones, and not every one. Among under 1 million clones listed, about 96% were seen once. Positive CCR7 selection of CD45RO-negative cells yielded the naive CD8 cells, and terminally differentiated effector memory CD45RA+ cells were excluded. Sequencing input: naive CD8+ T cells sorted from blood. The receptors derive from a man aged 30 to 45 in good health.

The chain is built from TRBV19 and TRBJ1-5; no clear D. Trimming took off 10 bases at V and 2 bases at J, with 12 bases between the two ends. This CDR3 has 13 residues. CDR1 is LNHDA and CDR2 is SQIVND in the germline V gene (reference sequence). The chain's CDR3 is CATTGRGNQPQHF. In DNA, the CDR3 is TGTGCCACCACTGGTAGGGGCAATCAGCCCCAGCATTTT.

V gene TRBV7-9 combines with J gene TRBJ2-2; 7 bases agree with TRBD2. With 5 bases clipped from V and 6 bases from J, the junction kept 21 bases outside the gene matches. Per the germline V gene, CDR1 is SEHNR and CDR2 is FQNEAQ (reference sequence). This CDR3 spans 19 amino acids. This chain's CDR3 is CASSPLAGRVHSPPGELFF. The CDR3 nucleotides read TGTGCCAGCAGCCCCCTGGCAGGGAGGGTTCATAGCCCCCCCGGGGAGCTGTTTTTT.

The chain combines TRBV29-1 with TRBJ2-3, with D maybe TRBD1 (7 bases). Germline V CDR1 and CDR2: SQVTM, ANQGSEA. This CDR3 has 15 amino acids. V was shortened by 0 bases and J by 0 bases, with 10 bases between the two germline ends. The CDR3 reads CSVEDAGGSTDTQYF. CDR3 sequence (DNA): TGCAGCGTTGAAGATGCAGGGGGGAGCACAGATACGCAGTATTTT.

This chain connects TRBV29-1 to TRBJ2-5; unclear D gene. V lost 6 bases to trimming and J lost 5 bases, with 7 bases between them. From germline, CDR1 is SQVTM and CDR2 ANQGSEA. The CDR3 covers 10 residues. CDR3 DNA: TGCAGCGTAGTACAGGAGACCCAGTACTTC. Translated: CSVVQETQYF.

The chain recombines TRBV7-2 with TRBJ2-1; D remains unclear. The CDR3 length is 12 residues. The ends were cut back, 5 bases at V and 9 bases at J, with 11 bases in the middle. CDR1 SGHTA and CDR2 FQGNSA come from the germline V gene. CDR3 nucleotides: TGTGCCAGCAGCCCCCTCTTCCCTGAGCAGTTCTTC. Amino acids: CASSPLFPEQFF.

The V gene is TRBV30, the J gene TRBJ1-1; 11 positions match TRBD1. The junction had 5 bases not matched to a gene; V was cut back by 3 bases and J by 8 bases. The CDR3 totals 13 residues. Germline lookup yields CDR1 GTSNPN and CDR2 SVGIG (reference sequence). The CDR3 region has the DNA TGTGCCTGGAGAGGGACAGGGGGAGCAGAAGCTTTCTTT. Its protein is CAWRGTGGAEAFF.

This clone appeared once. CDR3: CASRDARGFPEAFF. The CDR3, as DNA: TGTGCCAGCAGGGACGCGCGGGGGTTCCCTGAAGCTTTCTTT. This chain uses TRBV6-1 with TRBJ1-1, with a possible D match to TRBD1 (5 bases). The CDR3 runs to 14 residues. The germline V gene has CDR1 MNHNS and CDR2 SASEGT. The ends were cut back, 6 bases at V and 6 bases at J, with 17 bases in the middle.

This clone came up once. This sequence joins TRBV28 and TRBJ2-7; 8 nucleotides line up with TRBD1. After removal of 6 bases from V and 0 bases from J, the junction contained 16 bases not matched to a gene. Per germline, CDR1 MDHEN and CDR2 SYDVKM. The CDR3 totals 18 residues. The chain's CDR3 is CASSPFPRTGRISYEQYF. As DNA, the CDR3 is TGTGCCAGCAGCCCCTTCCCTAGGACAGGGCGGATCTCCTACGAGCAGTACTTC. The whole variable domain, remainder taken from reference TRBV28 and TRBJ2-7, is DVKVTQSSRYLVKRTGEKVFLECVQDMDHENMFWYRQDPGLGLRLIYFSYDVKMKEKGDIPEGYSVSREKKERFSLILESASTNQTSMYLCASSPFPRTGRISYEQYFGPGTRLTVT.

The chain employs TRBV5-1 and TRBJ2-5, with no clear D. This CDR3 is 15 amino acids long. The V end lost 0 bases, the J end lost 2 bases, and 11 bases lay between the germline ends. Germline V lookup: CDR1 SGHRS, CDR2 YFSETQ. CDR3 DNA sequence: TGCGCCAGCAGCTTGGCCGTTAACTTACAAGAGACCCAGTACTTC. The encoded protein is CASSLAVNLQETQYF.

The chain uses TRBV10-3 and TRBJ2-3, with 11 nucleotides matching TRBD2. Germline loops: CDR1 ENHRY, CDR2 SYGVKD. V was clipped by 5 bases and J by 3 bases; unmatched bases: 7. The CDR3 loop spans 16 amino acids. CDR3 residues: CAISYSGRAGTDTQYF. CDR3 nucleotides: TGTGCCATCAGTTATAGCGGGAGGGCCGGGACAGATACGCAGTATTTT.

The chain joins TRBV5-8 to TRBJ1-5; TRBD1 is a possible D gene (5 bases). The CDR3 extends over 14 amino acids. The V gene lost 0 bases and the J gene lost 6 bases, with 10 bases spanning the gap. Germline V CDR1 and CDR2: SGHTS, YDEGEE. The CDR3, as DNA: TGTGCCAGCAGCTTGGCCGCGGGGGGTCAGCCCCAGCATTTT. It codes for CASSLAAGGQPQHF. Drawing the rest from reference TRBV5-8 and TRBJ1-5, the complete variable domain is EAGVTQSPTHLIKTRGQQATLRCSPISGHTSVYWYQQALGLGLQFLLWYDEGEERNRGNFPPRFSGRQFPNYSSELNVNALELEDSALYLCASSLAAGGQPQHFGDGTRLSIL.

The chain uses TRBV4-3 and TRBJ2-3; 12 nucleotides match TRBD2. The CDR3 extends over 14 amino acids. Germline CDR1 is LGHNA and CDR2 is YSLEER. The junction had 2 bases not matched to a gene; V was cut back by 4 bases and J by 6 bases. In nucleotides, the CDR3 is TGCGCCAGCAGCCCTGGGACTAGCGGGGATACGCAGTATTTT. It encodes CASSPGTSGDTQYF.

About this clone: This same CDR3 is encoded by further DNA sequences in the sample. Here the CDR3 reads CASRGEKLFF. As DNA, the CDR3 is TGTGCCAGCAGAGGGGAAAAACTGTTTTTT. The chain combines TRBV7-9 with TRBJ1-4; D call uncertain. CDR1 and CDR2 (germline): SEHNR, FQNEAQ (reference sequence). The V end was cut by 6 bases, the J end by 8 bases, with 4 bases between. The CDR3 contains 10 residues. Combining the CDR3 with reference TRBV7-9 and TRBJ1-4 gives the whole variable domain DTGVSQNPRHKITKRGQNVTFRCDPISEHNRLYWYRQTLGQGPEFLTYFQNEAQLEKSRLLSDRFSAERPKGSFSTLEIQRTEQGDSAMYLCASRGEKLFFGSGTQLSVL.

Notes on this clone: Other DNA sequences in this sample translate to the same CDR3. The V and J genes are TRBV19 and TRBJ2-3, with D perhaps TRBD1 or TRBD2 (5 bases each). From germline, CDR1 is LNHDA and CDR2 SQIVND (reference sequence). This CDR3 has 15 amino acids. The V gene lost 1 base and the J gene lost 3 bases, with 11 bases spanning the gap. The CDR3 sequence is CASSIAGRTTDTQYF. CDR3 nucleotide sequence: TGTGCCAGTAGTATAGCGGGACGGACAACAGATACGCAGTATTTT.